The 16 T cell receptor beta chains below come from one sample, sequenced in a study of immune characterization of retroperitoneal liposarcoma (dated by TCRdb to between 2017 and 2020). Libraries were made using PCR. Sequencing was performed on a NextSeq 500. Clones were called with MiXCR by TCRdb after fastp trimmed the public reads at Q25, and only in-frame beta chains were retained. For every CDR3 protein sequence, its rows merge into one entry that carries the most common genes and DNA. This sample holds about 8,200 distinct CDR3 sequences; under 50% were observed only once. In total, the top ten clones hold about 15% of the sample. What was sequenced was tumor tissue. These receptors were collected from a male donor with retroperitoneal liposarcoma.

This sequence joins TRBV6-1 and TRBJ1-1; 8 positions match TRBD1. Per the germline V gene, CDR1 is MNHNS and CDR2 is SASEGT. This CDR3 region has 13 residues. V was pared by 11 bases and J by 4 bases, with 9 bases of the junction left unmatched. CDR3 DNA sequence: TGTGCCCTTAGGACAGGGACGGTCACTGAAGCTTTCTTT. Amino acids: CALRTGTVTEAFF.

CDR3 DNA sequence: TGTGCCAGCAGTGGACTAGCGGGAGACAATGAGCAGTTCTTC. Protein sequence: CASSGLAGDNEQFF. This rearrangement joins TRBV27 to TRBJ2-5; TRBD2 matches at 13 bases. The DNA end favors TRBJ2-1, so the J call may be wrong. Per germline, CDR1 MNHEY and CDR2 SMNVEV (reference sequence). The CDR3 consists of 14 residues.

The CDR3 here is CASSQDASSGGTQFF. CDR3 DNA: TGCGCCAGCAGCCAAGATGCTTCTAGCGGGGGGACCCAGTTCTTC. The gene calls are TRBV4-3 and TRBJ2-1; 11 bases match TRBD2. Germline trimming cut 0 bases from V and 13 bases from J; bases unmatched to any gene: 8. The CDR3 covers 15 residues. Germline-derived CDR1 and CDR2 are LGHNA and YSLEER.

This chain joins TRBV6-1 and TRBJ2-1, with 13 bases identical to TRBD2. Gene TRBJ2-7 matches the end of the DNA better, so the J call may be wrong. The germline V gene has CDR1 MNHNS and CDR2 SASEGT. The CDR3 has 15 amino acids. For the CDR3, the DNA is TGTGCCAGCAGTGAAAGGACTAGCGGGAGCTGGGAGCAGTACTTC. Translated, it gives CASSERTSGSWEQYF.

The rearrangement joins TRBV6-5 to TRBJ2-3; a possible D gene is TRBD2 (5 bases). V shed 3 bases and J shed 5 bases, with 6 bases lying between them. This CDR3 spans 12 amino acids. The germline gives CDR1 MNHEY, CDR2 SVGAGI. The CDR3 loop reads CASSYEGDTQYF. The CDR3 DNA is TGTGCCAGCAGTTATGAGGGAGATACGCAGTATTTT.

J is TRBJ2-7 and V is TRBV6-1; TRBD2 is a possible D gene (5 bases). TRBJ2-1 matches the DNA end more closely, so the J call is doubtful. Germline V gives CDR1 MNHNS, CDR2 SASEGT. The CDR3 length is 13 residues. DNA of the CDR3: TGTGCCGTCCGGGGAGAGCTACTTCATGAGCAGTTCTTC. Its protein product is CAVRGELLHEQFF.

This sequence joins TRBV11-1 and TRBJ2-5; no clear D gene. The CDR3 length is 13 residues. Trimming removed 11 bases at V and 3 bases at J, with 16 bases between. Germline CDR1 reads SGHAT; CDR2 reads FQDESV (reference sequence). The CDR3 spells CAGQASGEETQYF. DNA for the CDR3: TGTGCCGGGCAGGCTAGTGGGGAAGAGACCCAGTACTTC.

The chain links TRBV12-3 or TRBV12-4 to TRBJ2-1; 10 nucleotides agree with TRBD2. The CDR3 has 14 residues. V trimming: 6 bases; J trimming: 6 bases; junction bases outside the gene matches: 5. The CDR3 nucleotides are TGTGCCAGCAGACTAGCGGGGAGATTCAATGAGCAGTTCTTC. It is translated as CASRLAGRFNEQFF.

Only a few counts were recorded for this clonotype. V usage is TRBV6-8 and J usage is TRBJ2-1; the D gene could be TRBD1 or TRBD2 (5 bases each). V lost 3 bases and J 10 bases, leaving 13 bases between the germline ends. The CDR3 is 13 residues long. The germline V gene encodes CDR1 MNHGY and CDR2 SAAAGT. This CDR3 reads CASSYSTGTEQFF. The CDR3 DNA is TGTGCCAGCAGTTATTCCACCGGGACGGAGCAGTTCTTC.

This chain links TRBV27 with TRBJ2-1, with D perhaps matching TRBD1 (6 bases). There are 16 residues in the CDR3. V lost 0 bases, J lost 0 bases, and 9 bases lay in between. The germline gives CDR1 MNHEY, CDR2 SMNVEV (reference sequence). Written as DNA, the CDR3 is TGTGCCAGCAGTTTATCGGGACACCGCTCCTACAATGAGCAGTTCTTC. Protein: CASSLSGHRSYNEQFF.

This clonotype counts as medium-sized (0.01 to 0.1%). V usage is TRBV7-2 and J usage is TRBJ2-1, with a weak D call TRBD1 (5 bases). Germline CDR1 reads SGHTA; CDR2 reads FQGNSA. This CDR3 has 13 residues. Trimming removed 2 bases at V and 10 bases at J, with 12 bases between. CDR3 region: CASSLSRVYEQFF. The CDR3 DNA reads as TGTGCCAGCAGCTTATCCAGGGTATACGAGCAGTTCTTC.

CDR3 residues: CASGKTASGSYEQYF. CDR3 sequence (DNA): TGTGCCAGCGGCAAGACGGCTAGCGGGTCCTACGAGCAGTACTTC. The chain has TRBV27 and TRBJ2-5; 8 positions match TRBD2. The closer fit of TRBJ2-7 to the DNA end suggests the J call may be wrong. The length of the CDR3 is 15 residues. The germline CDR1 and CDR2 sequences are MNHEY and SMNVEV (reference sequence).

This chain uses TRBV7-6 with TRBJ2-3, with D unclear. The J call may not be correct, given that the DNA end is closer to TRBJ2-1. Germline CDR1 and CDR2: SGHVS and FNYEAQ. This CDR3 has 15 amino acids. The CDR3 is CASSLEVGNSYEQFF. The CDR3 nucleotides read TGTGCCAGCAGCTTAGAGGTAGGGAACTCCTACGAGCAGTTCTTC.

This rearrangement joins TRBV6-1 to TRBJ2-5; the match to TRBD1 covers 10 bases. The CDR3 extends over 16 amino acids. With 3 bases clipped from V and 3 bases from J, the junction kept 7 bases outside the gene matches. CDR1 and CDR2 from the germline V gene are MNHNS and SASEGT. This CDR3 reads CASSEGQGRLEETQYF. As DNA, the CDR3 is TGTGCCAGCAGTGAGGGACAGGGGAGGTTGGAAGAGACCCAGTACTTC.

The J gene is TRBJ1-6, the V gene TRBV6-1; D call uncertain. The CDR3 is 13 amino acids. Trimming took 1 base from V and 13 from J, leaving 11 bases between them. CDR1 and CDR2 from the germline V gene are MNHNS and SASEGT. CDR3 nucleotide sequence: TGTGCCAGCAGTGAAGATGGGGTCGCCCCCCTCCACTTT. Protein product: CASSEDGVAPLHF.

This chain joins TRBV6-6 and TRBJ2-3; D may match TRBD1 or TRBD2 (5 bases each). V lost 6 bases to trimming and J lost 5 bases, with 12 bases between them. This CDR3 contains 13 residues. Germline assignment: CDR1 MNHNY and CDR2 SVGAGI (reference sequence). CDR3 residues: CASRSGSIDTQYF. The CDR3 DNA reads TGTGCCAGCAGGTCAGGGAGTATAGATACGCAGTATTTT.